This T cell receptor beta chain was recovered during a study of blood T cell repertoires in COVID-19 (dated by TCRdb to the early 2020s). With regard to the full study: The collaborator samples originated in the United States, Italy and Spain and spanned the acute and convalescent phases of COVID-19. The repertoires were released in a freely available public database meant as a resource for research on the immune response to SARS-CoV-2. Samples came from the ongoing ImmuneRACE study (first 160 participants) plus 1,254 subjects from 6 global collaborators. Subjects who had been exposed to COVID-19, were actively infected with it, or had recovered from it provided the deeply sampled blood TCRbeta repertoires that made up the dataset. Where HLA class I and class II types were available, the types were taken from metadata supplied by the sample provider, not from assay-based typing. A de-identified subject ID, COVID-19 status, age in years and sex were almost always included in the sample metadata. The material from the prospective study consisted of cDNA or gDNA derived from T cells, B-cell-depleted T cells, or PBMCs.

On this clone: This clone's antigen is unknown. No per-base quality is available; no much larger clone lies one base away.

Participants in the prospective study were enrolled through a virtual design, were aged about 18 to 90 years, and lived in about 25 United States geographic areas. Cohort assignment in the prospective study relied on participant-reported clinical history from a screening survey and a study questionnaire. For ImmuneRACE Cohort 3, a participant was defined as recovered based on two consecutive negative NP/OP PCR tests, clearance by a healthcare professional, or resolution of symptoms. In the prospective study, mobile phlebotomists collected whole blood, serum and a nasopharyngeal or oropharyngeal swab from each participant. Additional blood draws and questionnaires over an approximately two-month period could optionally be provided by prospective study participants. Before DNA extraction, blood samples from the prospective study were shipped at room temperature or frozen. The immunoSEQ Assay, a bias-controlled multiplex PCR, was used to amplify TCRbeta CDR3 regions from genomic DNA. As for the original processing: Nucleated cell counts per sample were estimated from amplification of reference gene primers within the assay. To quantify the absolute abundance of each unique TCRbeta CDR3 rearrangement, sequence reads were collapsed and filtered. For each sample, productive Simpson clonality was calculated as the square root of Simpson's diversity index across productive rearrangements. In TCRdb, the immuneACCESS table is reduced to in-frame sequences with V and J assigned. These tables do not hold every clone; where another copy was compared, an unresolved V gene accounts for under half, and the others remain unexplained. The V and J calls and clone size were taken over from that table, and D and trimming were inferred from the DNA. Counted in this sample were fewer than 350,000 clones; around 88% of them appeared once. The ten largest clones represent about 5.5% of the sample.

The research as a whole found: Clinical and demographic metadata were provided uncurated, with the amount varying by source and participant.

Based on the germline V gene (reference sequence), the CDR1 and CDR2 sequences are LGHDT and YNNKEL. The CDR3 holds 14 amino acids from the cysteine to the phenylalanine. This entry keeps only the CDR3 DNA: 42 bases, framed from base 1. At the junction V is shortened by 3 bases and J by 2 bases, with 11 bases in between. The sequence was collected from a woman between 40 and 55 years old who had recovered from COVID-19. Sequenced: PBMCs or T cells enriched from blood (not recorded which). The rearranged segments are TRBV3-1 (or the pseudogene TRBV3-2) and TRBJ2-7, with no confident D gene call. The DNA sequence reads TGTGCCAGCAGCCAGGCACAGTTTACCTACGAGCAGTACTTC. Translated, it gives CASSQAQFTYEQYF.